This is a list of T cell receptor beta chains from one sample in a study of blood T cells in healthy people across ages. One entry per CDR3 protein, called by TCRdb with MiXCR from the 5' RACE reads. The table has 660,000 or so distinct CDR3 sequences, about 53% seen once; the top ten hold about two fifths. The sequenced sample consisted of blood. These receptors all come from a man between 60 and 75 years old in good health. Both conserved end residues are part of each CDR3. A D gene is named only where the DNA matches it firmly. Only part of the rows carry a size: once, few, many, or a class if the clone is expanded.

d_call clone_size j_call v_call cdr3_aa cdr3_nt
NA NA TRBJ1-1 TRBV10-3 CAISAEGRGTEAFF TGTGCCATCAGTGCAGAGGGGCGAGGCACTGAAGCTTTCTTT
TRBD1 NA TRBJ2-1 TRBV6-5 CASSRQGTNEQFF TGTGCCAGCAGTCGACAGGGTACAAATGAGCAGTTCTTC
TRBD1 few TRBJ2-7 TRBV4-2 CASSRETGWPYEQYF TGTGCCAGCAGCCGAGAGACAGGGTGGCCCTACGAGCAGTACTTC
TRBD1 NA TRBJ2-7 TRBV10-2 CASSVDRGIEQYF TGCGCCAGCAGTGTTGACAGGGGGATCGAGCAGTACTTC
NA NA TRBJ1-1 TRBV29-1 CSVKVGGDTEAFF TGCAGCGTCAAAGTAGGTGGAGACACTGAAGCTTTCTTT
TRBD2 few TRBJ2-1 TRBV5-1 CASSLLGSGNNEQFF TGCGCCAGCAGCTTGCTAGGTAGCGGGAACAATGAGCAGTTCTTC
NA few TRBJ1-6 TRBV20-1 CSASPANQYSPLHF TGCAGTGCTAGCCCCGCCAATCAGTATTCACCCCTCCACTTT
NA once TRBJ1-5 TRBV28 CASSPGISYSNQPQHF TGTGCCAGCAGTCCCGGTATCAGTTATAGCAATCAGCCCCAGCATTTT
TRBD1 NA TRBJ2-7 TRBV10-3 CAISGQGYEQYF TGTGCCATCAGTGGACAGGGCTACGAGCAGTACTTC
NA few TRBJ2-7 TRBV5-1 CASSLRARAYEQYF TGCGCCAGCAGCTTGAGGGCCAGGGCCTACGAGCAGTACTTC
NA NA TRBJ1-6 TRBV21-1 CASSKVLGQANSPLHF TGTGCCAGCAGCAAAGTACTAGGACAGGCCAATTCACCCCTCCACTTT
TRBD2 NA TRBJ2-1 TRBV6-5 CASRPAGVRNEQFF TGTGCCAGCAGACCAGCGGGAGTAAGAAATGAGCAGTTCTTC
NA few TRBJ2-7 TRBV5-1 CASSLVPVYEQYF TGCGCCAGCAGCTTGGTCCCGGTCTACGAGCAGTACTTC
NA NA TRBJ2-7 TRBV6-2/TRBV6-3 CASSPVGSSYEQYF TGTGCCAGCAGCCCCGTGGGGTCATCCTACGAGCAGTACTTC
NA NA TRBJ2-5 TRBV4-1 CAGSQVEQGGQETQYF TGCGCCGGCAGCCAGGTAGAGCAGGGCGGCCAAGAGACCCAGTACTTC
TRBD2 NA TRBJ2-3 TRBV6-6 CASSYGLGAGGYDTQYF TGTGCCAGCAGTTACGGGTTGGGAGCGGGGGGTTATGATACGCAGTATTTT
TRBD2 NA TRBJ2-5 TRBV10-1 CASSDPTAPGGLQETQYF TGCGCCAGCAGTGACCCAACGGCCCCGGGGGGACTCCAAGAGACCCAGTACTTC
TRBD2 NA TRBJ2-1 TRBV7-2 CASSLGLATGEQFF TGTGCCAGCAGCTTAGGACTAGCGACAGGTGAGCAGTTCTTC
NA NA TRBJ2-2 TRBV7-7 CASSPRQGGIGELFF TGTGCCAGCAGCCCCCGGCAGGGTGGAATCGGGGAGCTGTTTTTT
TRBD2 NA TRBJ2-5 TRBV5-1 CASREGSGGQETQYF TGCGCCAGCAGAGAGGGTAGCGGGGGACAAGAGACCCAGTACTTC
TRBD1 NA TRBJ1-2 TRBV12-3/TRBV12-4 CASSLGPGGNYGYTF TGTGCCAGCAGTTTAGGTCCAGGGGGCAACTATGGCTACACCTTC